The sequence of this TCR beta chain was determined in a study of blood T cell repertoires in COVID-19. Study-level background: Acute and convalescent COVID-19 specimens originated in the United States, Italy and Spain.

The CDR3 is made up of 15 amino acids. Germline loops: CDR1 SGHAT, CDR2 FQDESV (reference sequence). V lost 1 base and J 6 bases, leaving 13 bases between the germline ends. The assay was immunoSEQ multiplex PCR, and TCRdb's table has in-frame clones only and misses some. Among tens of thousands of clones listed, 65% to 85% were seen once. The TCR was taken from a human donor with active or convalescent COVID-19. The donor label of this sample is uncertain. Sequencing was done on a sample of peripheral blood. The chain is built from TRBV11-1 and TRBJ2-4; no firm D call. This CDR3 is CASSLGVVGGNIQYF. CDR3 DNA sequence: TGTGCCAGCAGCTTAGGAGTAGTTGGTGGAAACATTCAGTACTTC.